This TCR beta chain was documented in a study of blood T cell repertoires in COVID-19 (dated by TCRdb to the early 2020s). Background on the whole study: The collaborator samples originated in the United States, Italy and Spain and spanned the acute and convalescent phases of COVID-19. The material from the prospective study consisted of cDNA or gDNA derived from T cells, B-cell-depleted T cells, or PBMCs. Subjects who had been exposed to COVID-19, were actively infected with it, or had recovered from it provided the deeply sampled blood TCRbeta repertoires that made up the dataset. The repertoires were released in a freely available public database meant as a resource for research on the immune response to SARS-CoV-2. Samples were obtained from the ongoing ImmuneRACE study (first 160 participants) and from over 1,000 subjects provided by 6 global collaborators. Sample metadata almost always included a de-identified subject ID, COVID-19 status, age in years and sex. Where HLA class I and class II types were available, the types were taken from metadata supplied by the sample provider, not from assay-based typing. Overall results and qualifications from the work: How much clinical and demographic metadata was included differed by source and by participant, and the metadata was provided uncurated.

The V and J ends are trimmed by 8 bases and 7 bases, leaving 20 bases between them. CDR1 and CDR2 are drawn from the germline V gene: ENHRY, SYGVKD. Including the terminal cysteine and phenylalanine, the CDR3 comprises 14 residues. The kept DNA is CDR3 alone, 42 bases in frame from the first base. The immunoSEQ Assay, a bias-controlled multiplex PCR, was used to amplify TCRbeta CDR3 regions from genomic DNA. On the authors' methods: The number of nucleated cells in each sample was estimated from the amplification of reference gene primers within the assay. Sequence reads were collapsed and filtered to measure the absolute abundance of every unique TCRbeta CDR3 rearrangement. For each sample, productive Simpson clonality was calculated by taking the square root of Simpson's diversity index across productive rearrangements. Not all clones reach the TCRdb copy of this immuneACCESS table, which keeps in-frame sequences only. Checked studies attribute under half of the gap to unresolved V genes and leave the rest unexplained. V, J and clone size reflect that table, while D and trimming were determined from the DNA. In all, the sample holds 250,000 to 300,000 clones, and 81% of those were seen once. The biggest ten clones account for under 3% of the sample.

This clone was observed a single time. Its target antigen remains unknown. No base quality values were provided; no much bigger clone lies one nucleotide off. Collaborating institutions collected whole blood in K2EDTA tubes following their own protocols. Collaborator samples were shipped for TCRbeta analysis as frozen whole blood, isolated PBMCs, or DNA extracted from either sample type. In this chain, TRBV10-3 is recombined with TRBJ1-2, and TRBD1 may be the D gene, going by 5 matching bases. The TCR comes from a woman aged 55-70 years with active or convalescent COVID-19. Material: peripheral blood. The bases read TGTGCCATCCAAGGAGCAGGGCTCGCGCCTGGCTACACCTTC. Its amino acids are CAIQGAGLAPGYTF.